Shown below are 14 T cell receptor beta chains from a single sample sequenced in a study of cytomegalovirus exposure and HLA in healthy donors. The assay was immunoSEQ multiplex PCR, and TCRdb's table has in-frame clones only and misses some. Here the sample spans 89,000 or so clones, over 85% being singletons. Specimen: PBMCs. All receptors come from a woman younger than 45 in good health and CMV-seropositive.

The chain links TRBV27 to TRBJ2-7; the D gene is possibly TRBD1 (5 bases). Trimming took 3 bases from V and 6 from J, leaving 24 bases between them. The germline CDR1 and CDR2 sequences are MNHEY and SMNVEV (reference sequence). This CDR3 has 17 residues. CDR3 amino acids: CASSFFPNLGDRGEQYF. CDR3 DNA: TGTGCCAGCAGTTTTTTCCCCAACCTCGGAGATAGGGGCGAGCAGTACTTC.

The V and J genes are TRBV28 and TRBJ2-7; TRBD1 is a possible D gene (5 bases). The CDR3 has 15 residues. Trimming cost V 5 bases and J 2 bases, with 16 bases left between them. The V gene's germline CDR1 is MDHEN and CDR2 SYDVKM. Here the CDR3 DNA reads TGTGCCAGCAGTAGGTGGACAACTTCAACCTACGAGCAGTACTTC. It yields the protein CASSRWTTSTYEQYF.

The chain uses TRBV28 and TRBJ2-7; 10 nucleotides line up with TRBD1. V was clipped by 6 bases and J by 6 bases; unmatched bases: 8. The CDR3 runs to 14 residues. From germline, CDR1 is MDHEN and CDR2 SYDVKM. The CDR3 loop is CASRTGTGEREQYF. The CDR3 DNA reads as TGTGCCAGCAGAACCGGGACAGGGGAGCGCGAGCAGTACTTC.

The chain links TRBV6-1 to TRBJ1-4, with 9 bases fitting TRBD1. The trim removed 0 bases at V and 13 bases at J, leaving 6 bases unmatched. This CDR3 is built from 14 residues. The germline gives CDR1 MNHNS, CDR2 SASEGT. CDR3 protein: CASSEAQGARRLFF. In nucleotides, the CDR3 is TGTGCCAGCAGTGAAGCACAGGGGGCGCGTAGACTGTTTTTT.

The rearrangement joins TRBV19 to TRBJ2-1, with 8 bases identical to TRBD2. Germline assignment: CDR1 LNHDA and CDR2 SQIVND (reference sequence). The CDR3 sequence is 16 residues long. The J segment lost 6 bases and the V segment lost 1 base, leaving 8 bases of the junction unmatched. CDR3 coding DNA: TGTGCCAGTAGTATAGGGGTCGTGCGGGAGGCCAATGAGCAGTTCTTC. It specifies CASSIGVVREANEQFF.

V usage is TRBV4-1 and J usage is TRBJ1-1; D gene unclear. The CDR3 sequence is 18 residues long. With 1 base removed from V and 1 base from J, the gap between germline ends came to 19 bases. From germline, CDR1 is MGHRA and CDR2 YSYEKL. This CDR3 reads CASSQGNGRRGGNTEAFF. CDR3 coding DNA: TGCGCCAGCAGCCAAGGTAACGGCAGGCGTGGAGGGAACACTGAAGCTTTCTTT.

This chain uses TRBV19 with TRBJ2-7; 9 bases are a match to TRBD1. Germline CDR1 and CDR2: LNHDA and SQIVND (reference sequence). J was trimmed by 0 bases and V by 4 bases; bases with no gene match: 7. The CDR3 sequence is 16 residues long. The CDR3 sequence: CASSNNRGPNSYEQYF. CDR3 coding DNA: TGTGCCAGTAGTAACAACAGGGGGCCAAACTCCTACGAGCAGTACTTC.

The CDR3 DNA follows: TGTGCCAGCAGCCCAGCGGGACTAGCGGCGCAGCAAGCCTACGAGCAGTACTTC. Amino acid sequence: CASSPAGLAAQQAYEQYF. The V gene is TRBV28, the J gene TRBJ2-7; 11 bases are a match to TRBD2. J gave up 2 bases and V 6 bases, and 15 bases lay outside the gene matches. Germline values: CDR1 MDHEN, CDR2 SYDVKM. CDR3 length: 18 amino acids.

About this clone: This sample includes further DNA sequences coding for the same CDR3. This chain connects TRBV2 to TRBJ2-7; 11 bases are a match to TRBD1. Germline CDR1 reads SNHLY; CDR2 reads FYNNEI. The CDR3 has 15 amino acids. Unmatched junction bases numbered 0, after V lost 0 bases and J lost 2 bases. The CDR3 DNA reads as TGTGCCAGCAGTGAAGCGGGACAGGGGGCCTACGAGCAGTACTTC. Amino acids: CASSEAGQGAYEQYF.

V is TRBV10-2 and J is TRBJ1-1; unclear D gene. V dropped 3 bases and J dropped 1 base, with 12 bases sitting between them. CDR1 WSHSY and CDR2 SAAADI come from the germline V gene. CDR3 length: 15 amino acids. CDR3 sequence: CASSDWAHANTEAFF. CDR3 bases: TGCGCCAGCAGTGACTGGGCCCACGCGAACACTGAAGCTTTCTTT.

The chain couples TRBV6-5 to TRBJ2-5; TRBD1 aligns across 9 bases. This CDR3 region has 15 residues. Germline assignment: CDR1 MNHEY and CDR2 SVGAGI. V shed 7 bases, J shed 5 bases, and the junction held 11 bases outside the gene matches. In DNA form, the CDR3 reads TGTGCCAGCAACCCGGGACAGGGTATGAGGGAGACCCAGTACTTC. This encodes CASNPGQGMRETQYF.

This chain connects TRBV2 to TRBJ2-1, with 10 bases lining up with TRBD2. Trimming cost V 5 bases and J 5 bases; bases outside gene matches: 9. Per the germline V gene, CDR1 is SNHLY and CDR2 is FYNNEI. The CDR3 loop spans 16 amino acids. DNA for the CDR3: TGTGCCAGCAGTAAAACACTACTAGCGGGGCACAATGAGCAGTTCTTC. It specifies CASSKTLLAGHNEQFF.

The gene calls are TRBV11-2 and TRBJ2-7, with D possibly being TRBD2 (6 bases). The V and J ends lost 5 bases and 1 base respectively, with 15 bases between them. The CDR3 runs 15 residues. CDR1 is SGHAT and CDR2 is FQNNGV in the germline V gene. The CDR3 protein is CASSQRRTISYEQYF. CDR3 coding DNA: TGTGCCAGCAGCCAACGGCGGACTATTTCCTACGAGCAGTACTTC. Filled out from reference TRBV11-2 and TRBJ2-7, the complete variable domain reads EAGVAQSPRYKIIEKRQSVAFWCNPISGHATLYWYQQILGQGPKLLIQFQNNGVVDDSQLPKDRFSAERLKGVDSTLKIQPAKLEDSAVYLCASSQRRTISYEQYFGPGTRLTVT.

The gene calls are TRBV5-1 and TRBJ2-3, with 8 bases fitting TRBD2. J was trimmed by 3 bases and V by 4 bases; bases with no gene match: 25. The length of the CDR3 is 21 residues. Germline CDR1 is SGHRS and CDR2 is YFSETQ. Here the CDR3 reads CASSSFPGRVAGSSQTDTQYF. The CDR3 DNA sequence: TGCGCCAGCAGCAGCTTCCCAGGGAGGGTAGCGGGAAGCTCCCAAACAGATACGCAGTATTTT.